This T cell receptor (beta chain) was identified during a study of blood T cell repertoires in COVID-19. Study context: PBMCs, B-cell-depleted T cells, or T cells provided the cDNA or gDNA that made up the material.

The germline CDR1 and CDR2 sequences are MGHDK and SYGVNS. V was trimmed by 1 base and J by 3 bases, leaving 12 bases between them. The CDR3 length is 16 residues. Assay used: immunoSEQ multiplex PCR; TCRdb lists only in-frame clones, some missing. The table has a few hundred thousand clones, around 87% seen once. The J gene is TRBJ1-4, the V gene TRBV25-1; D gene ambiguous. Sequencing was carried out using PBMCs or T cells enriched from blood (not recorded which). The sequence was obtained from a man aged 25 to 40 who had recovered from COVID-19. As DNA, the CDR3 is TGTGCCAGCAGTGAATTGGCCACGCAGGCTAATGAAAAACTGTTTTTT. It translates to CASSELATQANEKLFF.